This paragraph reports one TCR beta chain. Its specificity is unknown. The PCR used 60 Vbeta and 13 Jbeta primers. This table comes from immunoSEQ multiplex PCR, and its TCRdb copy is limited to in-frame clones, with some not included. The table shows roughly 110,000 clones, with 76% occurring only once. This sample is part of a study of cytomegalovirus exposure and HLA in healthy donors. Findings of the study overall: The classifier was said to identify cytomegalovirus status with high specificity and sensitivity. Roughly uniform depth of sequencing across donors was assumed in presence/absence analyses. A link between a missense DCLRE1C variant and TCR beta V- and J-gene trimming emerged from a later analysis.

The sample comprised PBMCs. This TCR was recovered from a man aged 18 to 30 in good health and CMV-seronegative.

In nucleotides, the CDR3 is TGTGCCAGTAGTGTACAGGGCGGGGGGCGCGGTCAGCCCCAGCATTTT. Protein: CASSVQGGGRGQPQHF. V usage is TRBV19 and J usage is TRBJ1-5, with D perhaps matching TRBD1 (6 bases). CDR3 length: 16 amino acids. V was pared by 5 bases and J by 6 bases, with 20 bases between. Germline V gene data show CDR1 as LNHDA and CDR2 as SQIVND (reference sequence). Together with reference TRBV19 and TRBJ1-5, the CDR3 gives the full variable domain: DGGITQSPKYLFRKEGQNVTLSCEQNLNHDAMYWYRQDPGQGLRLIYYSQIVNDFQKGDIAEGYSVSREKKESFPLTVTSAQKNPTAFYLCASSVQGGGRGQPQHFGDGTRLSIL.